These 2 T cell receptor beta chains came from one sample sequenced in a study of patients and donors after allogeneic stem cell transplantation. TCRdb re-called the RT-PCR reads through MiXCR, storing one row per CDR3 protein. This sample has 30,000 to 40,000 distinct CDR3 sequences, with roughly a third found just once. The specimen was blood, either unsorted or a sorted T cell fraction (not recorded which). The origin of the receptors is a human donor who was either an allogeneic HSCT recipient or a stem cell or donor lymphocyte infusion donor (not recorded which). It is not recorded whose cells these are; they may come from a transplant donor.

This clonotype was recorded a few times. The chain couples TRBV20-1 to TRBJ1-2, with no clear D. This CDR3 has 13 amino acids. The germline CDR1 and CDR2 sequences are DFQATT and SNEGSKA (reference sequence). The ends were cut back, 3 bases at V and 7 bases at J, with 15 bases in the middle. In DNA, the CDR3 is TGCAGTGCTAGTACTCGGACGGGTGGTGGCTACACCTTC. This translates into CSASTRTGGGYTF.

The chain employs TRBV30 and TRBJ1-3, with D hard to call. There are 16 residues in the CDR3. The V end lost 0 bases, the J end lost 2 bases, and 14 bases lay between the germline ends. Germline CDR1 GTSNPN, CDR2 SVGIG (reference sequence). This CDR3 is CAWSVQLTPPGNTIYF. The DNA for the CDR3 is TGTGCCTGGAGTGTACAGTTGACACCACCTGGAAACACCATATATTTT.